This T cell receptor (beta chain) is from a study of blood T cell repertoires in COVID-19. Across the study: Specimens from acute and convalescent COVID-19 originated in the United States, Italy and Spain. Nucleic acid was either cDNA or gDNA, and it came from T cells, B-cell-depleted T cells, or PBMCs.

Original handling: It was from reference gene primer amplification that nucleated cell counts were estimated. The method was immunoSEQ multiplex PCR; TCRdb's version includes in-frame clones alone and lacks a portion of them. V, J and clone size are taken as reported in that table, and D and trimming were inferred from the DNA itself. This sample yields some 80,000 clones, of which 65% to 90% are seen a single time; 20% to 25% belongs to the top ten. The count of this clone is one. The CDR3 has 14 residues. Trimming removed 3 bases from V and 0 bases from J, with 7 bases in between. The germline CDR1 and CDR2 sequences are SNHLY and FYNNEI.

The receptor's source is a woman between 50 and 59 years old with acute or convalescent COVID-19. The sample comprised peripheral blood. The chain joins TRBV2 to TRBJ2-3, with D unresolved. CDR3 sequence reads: CASSEFGSTDTQYF. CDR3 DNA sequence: TGTGCCAGCAGTGAGTTCGGGAGCACAGATACGCAGTATTTT.